This is a list of T cell receptor beta chains from one sample in a study of cytomegalovirus exposure and HLA in healthy donors. The method was immunoSEQ multiplex PCR; TCRdb's version includes in-frame clones alone and lacks a portion of them. The sample carries roughly 110,000 clones, less than 80% recorded once. The material sequenced was PBMCs. Receptor source: a woman between 40 and 55 years old in good health and CMV-seropositive. Both conserved end residues are part of each CDR3. Fields, in order: clone size, CDR3 length, D gene, V gene, J gene, CDR3 DNA, CDR3 protein. A D gene is named only where the DNA matches it firmly. The size of a clone is reported for some rows only, either as once, few or many, or as a class for expanded clones.

clone_size: NA
cdr3_length: 17
d_call: NA
v_call: TRBV21-1
j_call: TRBJ1-6
cdr3_nt: TGTGCCAGCAGCAACCCCCGGGACAGGGGCGTCGGCTCACCCCTCCACTTT
cdr3_aa: CASSNPRDRGVGSPLHF

clone_size: few
cdr3_length: 16
d_call: TRBD1
v_call: TRBV10-3
j_call: TRBJ2-7
cdr3_nt: TGTGCCATCAGTCCCCGAACAGGGGATGGTTCCTACGAGCAGTACTTC
cdr3_aa: CAISPRTGDGSYEQYF

clone_size: NA
cdr3_length: 15
d_call: NA
v_call: TRBV4-2
j_call: TRBJ1-1
cdr3_nt: TGTGCCAGCAGCCAAGAAGGGGGATTGAACACTGAAGCTTTCTTT
cdr3_aa: CASSQEGGLNTEAFF

clone_size: once
cdr3_length: 16
d_call: TRBD1
v_call: TRBV16
j_call: TRBJ2-3
cdr3_nt: TGTGCCAGCAGCCTCATCGGACAGGGCTACACAGATACGCAGTATTTT
cdr3_aa: CASSLIGQGYTDTQYF

clone_size: NA
cdr3_length: 19
d_call: TRBD2
v_call: TRBV7-2
j_call: TRBJ2-7
cdr3_nt: TGTGCCAGCAGCTTGGGGACATTTTCTAGCGGGGATGGATCGTACGAGCAGTACTTC
cdr3_aa: CASSLGTFSSGDGSYEQYF

clone_size: NA
cdr3_length: 13
d_call: NA
v_call: TRBV28
j_call: TRBJ2-7
cdr3_nt: TGTGCCAGCAGCCCAGGACAGACCTACGAGCAGTACTTC
cdr3_aa: CASSPGQTYEQYF

clone_size: NA
cdr3_length: 13
d_call: NA
v_call: TRBV11-2
j_call: TRBJ1-2
cdr3_nt: TGTGCCAGCAGCCCTCCCAACGGCTATGGCTACACCTTC
cdr3_aa: CASSPPNGYGYTF

clone_size: NA
cdr3_length: 16
d_call: TRBD1
v_call: TRBV19
j_call: TRBJ1-2
cdr3_nt: TGTGCCAGTAGTATAAATGACGGACAGGGGGCTCGAGGCTACACCTTC
cdr3_aa: CASSINDGQGARGYTF

clone_size: NA
cdr3_length: 14
d_call: NA
v_call: TRBV7-9
j_call: TRBJ1-2
cdr3_nt: TGTGCCAGCAGCGGAACCGGGACATCCTATGGCTACACCTTC
cdr3_aa: CASSGTGTSYGYTF

clone_size: NA
cdr3_length: 14
d_call: NA
v_call: TRBV5-1
j_call: TRBJ2-7
cdr3_nt: TGCGCCAGCAGCTTCACTAGTGGGAGTTACGAGCAGTACTTC
cdr3_aa: CASSFTSGSYEQYF

clone_size: NA
cdr3_length: 18
d_call: TRBD2
v_call: TRBV4-1
j_call: TRBJ2-7
cdr3_nt: TGCGCCAGCAGCCAAGAGTGGTTAGCGGGGGGAGTGGCGTACGAGCAGTACTTC
cdr3_aa: CASSQEWLAGGVAYEQYF